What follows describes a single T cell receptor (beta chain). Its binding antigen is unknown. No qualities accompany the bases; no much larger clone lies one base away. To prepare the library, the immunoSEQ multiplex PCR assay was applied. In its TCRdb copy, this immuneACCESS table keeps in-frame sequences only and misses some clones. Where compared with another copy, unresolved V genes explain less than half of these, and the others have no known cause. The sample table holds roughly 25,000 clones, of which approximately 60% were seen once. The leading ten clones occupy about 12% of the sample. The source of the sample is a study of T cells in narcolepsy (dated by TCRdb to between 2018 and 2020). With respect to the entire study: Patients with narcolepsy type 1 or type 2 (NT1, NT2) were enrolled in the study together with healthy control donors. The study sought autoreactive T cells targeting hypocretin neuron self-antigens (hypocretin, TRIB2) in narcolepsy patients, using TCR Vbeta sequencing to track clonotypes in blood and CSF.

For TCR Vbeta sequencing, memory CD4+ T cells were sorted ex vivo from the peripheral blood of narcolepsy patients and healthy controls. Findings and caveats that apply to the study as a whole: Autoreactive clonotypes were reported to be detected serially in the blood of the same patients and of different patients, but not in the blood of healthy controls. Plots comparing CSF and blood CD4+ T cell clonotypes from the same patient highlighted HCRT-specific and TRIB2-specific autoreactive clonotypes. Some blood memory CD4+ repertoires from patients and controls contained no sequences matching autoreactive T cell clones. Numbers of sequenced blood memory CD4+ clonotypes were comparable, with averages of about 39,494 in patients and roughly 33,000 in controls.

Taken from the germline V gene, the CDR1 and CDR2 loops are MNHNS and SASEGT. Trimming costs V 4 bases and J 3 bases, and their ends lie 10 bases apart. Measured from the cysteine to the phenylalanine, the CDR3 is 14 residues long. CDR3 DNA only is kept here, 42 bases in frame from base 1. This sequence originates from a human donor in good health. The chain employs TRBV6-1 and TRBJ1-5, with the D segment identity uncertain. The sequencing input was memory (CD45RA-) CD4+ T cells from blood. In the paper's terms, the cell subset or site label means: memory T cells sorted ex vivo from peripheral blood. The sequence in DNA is TGTGCCAGCAGTGTAGGAGCGATCAATCAGCCCCAGCATTTT. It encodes CASSVGAINQPQHF.